A selection of T cell receptor beta chains follows, all from one sample in a study of cytomegalovirus exposure and HLA in healthy donors. Sequencing used immunoSEQ multiplex PCR; TCRdb keeps in-frame clones, though not all of them. Among 100,000 to 150,000 clones, 80% to 90% were seen once, and the ten largest hold 2% to 3%. The sample was PBMCs. The receptor set was obtained from a man in his fifties in good health and CMV-seronegative. The CDR3 runs from the conserved cysteine through the conserved F or W. A D gene is named only where the DNA matches it firmly. Clone size, where shown, is once, few, many, or a class for clones that have expanded.

cdr3_aa | cdr3_nt | clone_size | v_call | d_call | j_call
CASSLRVIPTDTQYF | TGTGCCAGCAGCCTCCGGGTTATCCCCACAGATACGCAGTATTTT | . | TRBV7-8 | . | TRBJ2-3
CATKRDRGSGNTIYF | TGTGCCACCAAGCGGGACAGGGGATCCGGAAACACCATATATTTT | . | TRBV15 | TRBD1 | TRBJ1-3
CASSPGQGGTEAFF | TGTGCCAGCAGCCCAGGACAGGGAGGAACTGAAGCTTTCTTT | . | TRBV5-4 | TRBD1 | TRBJ1-1
CASSTSGSYEQYF | TGTGCCAGCTCCACTAGCGGGTCCTACGAGCAGTACTTC | few | TRBV2 | TRBD2 | TRBJ2-7
CASSEATGVHSNQPQHF | TGTGCCAGCAGTGAAGCCACAGGGGTCCATAGCAATCAGCCCCAGCATTTT | . | TRBV2 | TRBD1 | TRBJ1-5
CSATSLAPRGEGYTF | TGCAGCGCCACGTCCCTCGCGCCTAGGGGCGAAGGCTACACCTTC | . | TRBV29-1 | . | TRBJ1-2
CASSLGQATEAFF | TGTGCCAGCAGCTTGGGACAGGCCACTGAAGCTTTCTTT | . | TRBV7-6 | TRBD1 | TRBJ1-1
CASRKPGQDYNEQFF | TGTGCCAGCAGGAAACCGGGACAGGATTACAATGAGCAGTTCTTC | . | TRBV6-1 | TRBD1 | TRBJ2-1
CASGDRRWEPQHF | TGTGCTAGTGGTGACAGGCGATGGGAGCCCCAGCATTTT | . | TRBV12-5 | . | TRBJ1-5
CASSLGHRGADTQYF | TGTGCCAGCAGCTTGGGACACAGGGGCGCAGATACGCAGTATTTT | . | TRBV5-6 | TRBD1 | TRBJ2-3
CASSFVAGGEQYF | TGTGCCAGCAGTTTTGTTGCCGGGGGGGAGCAGTACTTC | . | TRBV27 | TRBD2 | TRBJ2-7
CATEGTGVGYTF | TGTGCCACCGAGGGGACAGGGGTCGGCTACACCTTC | . | TRBV19 | TRBD1 | TRBJ1-2
CASSVEPGGANVLTF | TGTGCCAGCAGCGTAGAACCCGGTGGGGCCAACGTCCTGACTTTC | . | TRBV9 | . | TRBJ2-6
CASSSQGFGSYNEQFF | TGTGCCAGCAGTTCACAGGGTTTTGGATCCTACAATGAGCAGTTCTTC | . | TRBV27 | . | TRBJ2-1
CASRLRWAQNTEAFF | TGTGCCAGCAGGCTGCGTTGGGCGCAGAACACTGAAGCTTTCTTT | . | TRBV6-5 | . | TRBJ1-1
CAWRARQVNTEAFF | TGTGCCTGGAGGGCCCGACAGGTGAACACTGAAGCTTTCTTT | . | TRBV30 | . | TRBJ1-1
CASSPISAGAGGYTF | TGTGCCAGCAGCCCCATATCTGCGGGGGCGGGTGGCTACACCTTC | . | TRBV7-9 | . | TRBJ1-2
CASSPTGEDGYTF | TGTGCCAGCAGCCCAACAGGGGAGGATGGCTACACCTTC | few | TRBV7-2 | TRBD1 | TRBJ1-2
CASSLVAGGGRETQYF | TGTGCCAGCAGCCTAGTAGCGGGGGGAGGTCGAGAGACCCAGTACTTC | . | TRBV5-4 | TRBD2 | TRBJ2-5
CASSWQGKLYEQYF | TGTGCCAGCAGCTGGCAGGGGAAACTCTACGAGCAGTACTTC | . | TRBV11-2 | . | TRBJ2-7
CASSHRDRGHGGELFF | TGTGCTAGCAGCCATCGGGACAGGGGGCATGGCGGGGAGCTGTTTTTT | . | TRBV7-7 | TRBD1 | TRBJ2-2
CASSPGLVGNEQYF | TGTGCCAGCTCACCAGGACTCGTCGGCAACGAGCAGTACTTC | . | TRBV18 | . | TRBJ2-7
CASSLDISSNQPQHF | TGTGCCAGTAGTCTCGACATTTCTAGCAATCAGCCCCAGCATTTT | . | TRBV19 | . | TRBJ1-5
CASSFQTGLNEKLFF | TGTGCCAGTAGCTTCCAGACAGGTCTAAATGAAAAACTGTTTTTT | . | TRBV19 | . | TRBJ1-4
CASSPTGARAYEQYF | TGTGCCAGCAGCCCTACAGGGGCAAGGGCTTACGAGCAGTACTTC | . | TRBV7-9 | TRBD1 | TRBJ2-7
CASSATGHSGNTIYF | TGTGCCAGCAGCGCCACAGGCCACTCTGGAAACACCATATATTTT | . | TRBV7-8 | . | TRBJ1-3
CASRPDWGFYNEQFF | TGTGCCAGCAGGCCTGACTGGGGCTTCTACAATGAGCAGTTCTTC | . | TRBV6-5 | . | TRBJ2-1
CASSPRTSGGAGEQFF | TGTGCCAGCAGCCCAAGAACTAGCGGGGGGGCGGGTGAGCAGTTCTTC | . | TRBV7-6 | TRBD2 | TRBJ2-1
CASSLSGYGGYTF | TGCGCCAGCAGCTTGTCAGGGTATGGGGGCTACACCTTC | once | TRBV5-1 | . | TRBJ1-2
CASSPTGSYGYTF | TGTGCCAGCAGTCCAACAGGGTCCTATGGCTACACCTTC | . | TRBV6-5 | . | TRBJ1-2
CASSRRDKGFTPQHF | TGTGCCAGCAGTAGACGGGACAAGGGTTTCACGCCCCAGCATTTT | . | TRBV6-1 | . | TRBJ1-5
CASSLEPSLGGYTF | TGCGCCAGCAGCTTGGAGCCCTCTCTCGGGGGCTACACCTTC | . | TRBV5-1 | . | TRBJ1-2
CASSPQLTGDGEKLFF | TGTGCCAGCTCACCACAACTGACAGGGGATGGTGAAAAACTGTTTTTT | . | TRBV18 | TRBD1 | TRBJ1-4
CASSLTGGQPQHF | TGCGCCAGCAGCTTGACAGGGGGCCAGCCCCAGCATTTT | . | TRBV5-1 | TRBD1 | TRBJ1-5
CASSSSGGGQEAFF | TGTGCCAGCAGCTCATCGGGCGGGGGGCAGGAAGCTTTCTTT | few | TRBV9 | . | TRBJ1-1
CASSLTSQPQHF | TGTGCCAGTAGTCTGACAAGTCAGCCCCAGCATTTT | . | TRBV19 | . | TRBJ1-5
CSARLGGEAFF | TGCAGTGCTAGATTGGGAGGTGAAGCTTTCTTT | . | TRBV20-1 | . | TRBJ1-1
CASSRNPGQPYEQYF | TGTGCCAGCAGCCGGAACCCGGGACAGCCCTACGAGCAGTACTTC | . | TRBV7-3 | TRBD1 | TRBJ2-7
CAMFGSGELFF | TGTGCCATGTTCGGTTCCGGGGAGCTGTTTTTT | . | TRBV6-6 | . | TRBJ2-2
CASSQSGWDEKLFF | TGCGCCAGCAGCCAATCAGGGTGGGATGAAAAACTGTTTTTT | . | TRBV4-3 | . | TRBJ1-4
CASSLVAPGTDTQYF | TGTGCCAGCAGCTTAGTAGCCCCCGGCACAGATACGCAGTATTTT | few | TRBV7-9 | . | TRBJ2-3
CASSSTRGRETQYF | TGTGCCAGCAGCTCCACCAGGGGTAGGGAGACCCAGTACTTC | . | TRBV7-8 | . | TRBJ2-5
CASSSGVGQPYEQYF | TGTGCCAGCAGCTCGGGGGTAGGGCAACCCTACGAGCAGTACTTC | . | TRBV7-9 | . | TRBJ2-7
CASGLSTRFYGYTF | TGTGCTAGTGGTTTGTCGACTAGGTTTTATGGCTACACCTTC | . | TRBV12-5 | . | TRBJ1-2
CASSLSGLARNEQYF | TGTGCCAGCAGCTTGTCGGGACTAGCTAGGAACGAGCAGTACTTC | once | TRBV7-2 | TRBD2 | TRBJ2-7
CASSLRESYEQYF | TGTGCCAGCAGCTTACGGGAATCCTACGAGCAGTACTTC | . | TRBV11-2 | . | TRBJ2-7
CASTPDSVYGYTF | TGTGCCAGCACCCCGGACAGCGTATATGGCTACACCTTC | once | TRBV28 | . | TRBJ1-2
CSATGVRTDTQYF | TGCAGCGCCACAGGGGTCCGCACAGATACGCAGTATTTT | . | TRBV29-1 | TRBD1 | TRBJ2-3
CASSEQGGSYNEQFF | TGCGCCAGCAGCGAACAGGGGGGTTCCTACAATGAGCAGTTCTTC | . | TRBV5-1 | TRBD1 | TRBJ2-1
CATDFNRDQPQHF | TGTGCCACAGACTTTAACCGTGATCAGCCCCAGCATTTT | . | TRBV6-1 | . | TRBJ1-5
CASSGDIYNSPLHF | TGCGCCAGCAGTGGAGATATCTATAATTCACCCCTCCACTTT | few | TRBV10-2 | . | TRBJ1-6
CATQRSIGEKLFF | TGTGCCACCCAGCGGAGCATCGGGGAAAAACTGTTTTTT | . | TRBV19 | . | TRBJ1-4
CASSLVGGGGHSYEQYF | TGTGCCAGCAGCTTAGTCGGCGGCGGGGGGCACTCCTACGAGCAGTACTTC | . | TRBV7-6 | TRBD2 | TRBJ2-7